This record concerns one T cell receptor (beta chain) sequence. Its antigen remains unknown. Germline loops: CDR1 KGHDR, CDR2 SFDVKD. The J segment lost 4 bases and the V segment lost 3 bases, leaving 4 bases of the junction unmatched. The CDR3 runs to 15 residues. The data were taken from a study of T cell responses to AZD1222 COVID-19 vaccine. Overall study results and limits: The sample set comprised mostly white British donors with more females, and clonal diversity was possibly underestimated. Spike as a whole was targeted by vaccine-associated CD4 TCRs, dominant at 160-218 and 743-854. Sampling captured repertoires only after the peak T cell response.

The assay was immunoSEQ multiplex PCR, and TCRdb's table has in-frame clones only and misses some. The sample holds roughly 150,000 clones, around 90% seen once. Second-dose recipients at about 4 or about 12 weeks were treated as one pooled group. This sequence originates from an adult who received the AZD1222 COVID-19 vaccine. The chain couples TRBV24-1 to TRBJ1-5; 8 nucleotides agree with TRBD1. The sequencing here drew on peripheral blood, taken 28 days after the second AZD1222 dose. The CDR3 protein is CATSDPDRANQPQHF. In nucleotides, the CDR3 is TGTGCCACCAGTGATCCGGACAGGGCGAATCAGCCCCAGCATTTT.